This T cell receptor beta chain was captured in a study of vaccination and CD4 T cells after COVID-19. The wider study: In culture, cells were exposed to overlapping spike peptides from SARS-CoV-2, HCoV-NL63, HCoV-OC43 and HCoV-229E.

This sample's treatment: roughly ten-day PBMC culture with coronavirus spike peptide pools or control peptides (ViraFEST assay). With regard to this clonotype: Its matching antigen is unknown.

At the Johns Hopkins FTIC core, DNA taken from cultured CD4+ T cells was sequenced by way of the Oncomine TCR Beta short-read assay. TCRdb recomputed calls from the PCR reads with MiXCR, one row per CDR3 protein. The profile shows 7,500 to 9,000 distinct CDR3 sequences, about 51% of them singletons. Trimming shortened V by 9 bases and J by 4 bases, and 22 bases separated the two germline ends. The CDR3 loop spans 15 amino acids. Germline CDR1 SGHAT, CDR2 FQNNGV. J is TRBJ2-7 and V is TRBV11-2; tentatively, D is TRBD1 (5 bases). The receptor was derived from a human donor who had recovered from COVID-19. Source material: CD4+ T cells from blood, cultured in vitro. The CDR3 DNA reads TGTGCCAGTGGGCGTTCATTAGACAGCTATTACGAGCAGTACTTC. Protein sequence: CASGRSLDSYYEQYF.